Included here is one T cell receptor beta chain sequence, with context. Trimming stripped 1 base from V and 2 bases from J, with 12 bases between. Germline-derived CDR1 and CDR2 are PRHDT and FYEKMQ (reference sequence). The CDR3 totals 15 residues. This entry is derived from a study of T cell changes during pregnancy in multiple sclerosis. Profiling relied on immunoSEQ multiplex PCR, and the TCRdb table lists in-frame clones only, not all of them. The data contain about 59,000 clones, approximately 90% of them seen just once; the ten biggest clones take up about 2.3%. The sequence derives from a female donor with multiple sclerosis, enrolled in a pregnancy study. This material consisted of peripheral blood, taken in the first trimester of pregnancy. The chain carries TRBV13 and TRBJ2-7; D perhaps matches TRBD2 (7 bases). The chain's CDR3 is CASSLVGGPTYEQYF. The DNA of the CDR3 is TGTGCCAGCAGCTTAGTCGGGGGGCCTACCTACGAGCAGTACTTC.